The source of this T cell receptor beta chain is a study of human T cells and chemical hapten exposure. The overall study: Upper back patch tests used 0.01% DPC, scored after 6 days. Findings of the study overall: While controls formed fewer of them, expanded TCRs formed significantly more large CDR3 similarity clusters.

TCRdb processed the RACE reads anew with MiXCR; each CDR3 protein has one entry. The sample records 55,000 to 85,000 distinct CDR3 sequences, 9.8% being singletons. This CDR3 is 13 amino acids long. Germline V gene data show CDR1 as SGDLS and CDR2 as YYNGEE. The V gene lost 3 bases and the J gene lost 10 bases, with 11 bases spanning the gap. On this clonotype: The antigen is undetermined.

Time point in this sample: patch test 1, 2 weeks after DPC sensitization. Indicated treatment: therapeutic diphenylcyclopropenone sensitization with weekly scalp DPC. Phlebotomy was performed prior to application of every patch test. People who gave samples had alopecia, were 18 to 70 years old, and were suitable for DPC. This sequence joins TRBV9 and TRBJ1-6, with a tentative D call TRBD1 (5 bases). The clonotype comes from a middle-aged woman with alopecia areata. Some clones in this sample may be carry-over from other donors' samples. Specimen: whole blood, collected in connection with sensitization to the hapten diphenylcyclopropenone (DPC). The chain's CDR3 is CASSERGSSPLHF. In DNA form, the CDR3 reads TGTGCCAGCAGCGAGAGGGGAAGCTCACCCCTCCACTTT.